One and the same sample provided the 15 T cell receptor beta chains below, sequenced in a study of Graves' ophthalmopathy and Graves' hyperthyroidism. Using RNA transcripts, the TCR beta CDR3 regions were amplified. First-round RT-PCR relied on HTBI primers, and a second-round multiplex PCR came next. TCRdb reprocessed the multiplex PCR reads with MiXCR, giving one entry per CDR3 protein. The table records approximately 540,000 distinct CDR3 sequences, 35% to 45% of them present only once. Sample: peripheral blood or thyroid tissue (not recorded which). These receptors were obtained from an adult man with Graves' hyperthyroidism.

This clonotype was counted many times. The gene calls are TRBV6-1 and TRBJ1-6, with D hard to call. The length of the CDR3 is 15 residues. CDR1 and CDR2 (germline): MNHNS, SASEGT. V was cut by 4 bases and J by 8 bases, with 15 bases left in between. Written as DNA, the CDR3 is TGTGCCAGCAGTGTTAGCTGGGCAGCCGATTCACCCCTCCACTTT. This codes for CASSVSWAADSPLHF.

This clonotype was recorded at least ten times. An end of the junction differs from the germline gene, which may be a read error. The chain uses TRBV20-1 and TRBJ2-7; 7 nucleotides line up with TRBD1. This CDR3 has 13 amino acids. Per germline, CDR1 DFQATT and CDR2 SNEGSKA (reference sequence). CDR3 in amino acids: CSATDRATYGQYF. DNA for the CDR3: TGCAGTGCTACCGACAGGGCTACCTACGGGCAGTACTTC.

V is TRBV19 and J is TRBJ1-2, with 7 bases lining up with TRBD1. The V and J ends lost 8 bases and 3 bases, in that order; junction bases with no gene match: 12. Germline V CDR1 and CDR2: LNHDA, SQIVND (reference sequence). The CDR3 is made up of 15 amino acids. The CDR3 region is CASAAGQTNHYGYTF. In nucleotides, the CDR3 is TGTGCCAGTGCCGCGGGACAGACTAACCACTATGGCTACACCTTC.

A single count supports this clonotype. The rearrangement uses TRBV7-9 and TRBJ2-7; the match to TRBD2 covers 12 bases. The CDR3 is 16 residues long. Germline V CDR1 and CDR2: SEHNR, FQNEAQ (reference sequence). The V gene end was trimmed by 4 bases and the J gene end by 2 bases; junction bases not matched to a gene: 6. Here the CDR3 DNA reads TGTGCCAGCAGCTCCCCGACTAGCGGGGGTCCCTACGAGCAGTACTTC. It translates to CASSSPTSGGPYEQYF.

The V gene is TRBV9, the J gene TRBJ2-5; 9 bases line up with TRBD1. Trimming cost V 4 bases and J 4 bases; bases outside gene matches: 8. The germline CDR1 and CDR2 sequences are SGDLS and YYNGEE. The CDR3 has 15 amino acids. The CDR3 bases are TGTGCCAGCAGCCAAGATCCGGACAGGGGAGAGACCCAGTACTTC. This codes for CASSQDPDRGETQYF. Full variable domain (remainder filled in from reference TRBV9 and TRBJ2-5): DSGVTQTPKHLITATGQRVTLRCSPRSGDLSVYWYQQSLDQGLQFLIQYYNGEERAKGNILERFSAQQFPDLHSELNLSSLELGDSALYFCASSQDPDRGETQYFGPGTRLLVL.

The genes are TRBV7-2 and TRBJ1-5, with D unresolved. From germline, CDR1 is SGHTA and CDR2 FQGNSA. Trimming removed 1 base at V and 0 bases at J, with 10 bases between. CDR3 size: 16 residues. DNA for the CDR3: TGTGCCAGCAGCTTAGTTGGGGTTTATAGCAATCAGCCCCAGCATTTT. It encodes CASSLVGVYSNQPQHF.

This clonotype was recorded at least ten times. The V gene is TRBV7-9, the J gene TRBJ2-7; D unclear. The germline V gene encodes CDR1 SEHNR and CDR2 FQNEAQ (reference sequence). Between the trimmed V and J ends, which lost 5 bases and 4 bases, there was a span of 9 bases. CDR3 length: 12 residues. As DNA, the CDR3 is TGTGCCAGCAGCAATACACCATACGAGCAGTACTTC. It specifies CASSNTPYEQYF.

CDR3 DNA sequence: TGCGCCAGCAGCTTGGCCGTCGCAGAGACCCAGTACTTC. Encoded protein: CASSLAVAETQYF. This chain uses TRBV5-1 with TRBJ2-5; no firm D call. Trimming stripped 0 bases from V and 4 bases from J, with 7 bases between. CDR1 is SGHRS, CDR2 YFSETQ, per germline. The CDR3 has 13 residues. Full variable domain (missing parts from reference TRBV5-1 and TRBJ2-5): KAGVTQTPRYLIKTRGQQVTLSCSPISGHRSVSWYQQTPGQGLQFLFEYFSETQRNKGNFPGRFSGRQFSNSRSEMNVSTLELGDSALYLCASSLAVAETQYFGPGTRLLVL.

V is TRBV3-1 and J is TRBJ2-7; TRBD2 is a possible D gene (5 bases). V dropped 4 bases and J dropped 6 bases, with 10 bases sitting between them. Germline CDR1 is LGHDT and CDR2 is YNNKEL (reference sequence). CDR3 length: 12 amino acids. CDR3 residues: CASSLTRGEQYF. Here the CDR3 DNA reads TGTGCCAGCAGCCTTACTAGAGGCGAGCAGTACTTC.

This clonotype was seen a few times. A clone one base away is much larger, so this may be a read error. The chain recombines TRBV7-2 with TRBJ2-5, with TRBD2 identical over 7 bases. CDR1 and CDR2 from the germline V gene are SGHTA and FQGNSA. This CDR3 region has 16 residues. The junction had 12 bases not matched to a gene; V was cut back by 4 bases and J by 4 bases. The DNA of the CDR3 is TGTGCCAGCAGCTCAGAAGGCGGGGGTGGAGGAGAGACCCAGTACTTC. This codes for CASSSEGGGGGETQYF.

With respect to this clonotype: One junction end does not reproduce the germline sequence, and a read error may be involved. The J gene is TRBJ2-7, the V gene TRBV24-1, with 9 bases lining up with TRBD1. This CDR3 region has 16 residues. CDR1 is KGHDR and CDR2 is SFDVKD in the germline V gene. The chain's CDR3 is CATSDPARDRAFEQSF. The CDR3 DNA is TGTGCCACCAGTGATCCCGCCAGGGACAGGGCCTTTGAGCAGTCCTTC.

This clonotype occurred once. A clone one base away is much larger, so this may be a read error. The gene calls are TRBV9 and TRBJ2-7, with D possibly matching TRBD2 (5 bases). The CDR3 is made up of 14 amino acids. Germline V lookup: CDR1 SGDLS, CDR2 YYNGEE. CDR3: CASGLYTETYEQYF. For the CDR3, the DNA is TGCGCCAGCGGCTTGTATACAGAAACCTACGAGCAGTACTTC. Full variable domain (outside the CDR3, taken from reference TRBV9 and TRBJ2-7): DSGVTQTPKHLITATGQRVTLRCSPRSGDLSVYWYQQSLDQGLQFLIQYYNGEERAKGNILERFSAQQFPDLHSELNLSSLELGDSALYFCASGLYTETYEQYFGPGTRLTVT.

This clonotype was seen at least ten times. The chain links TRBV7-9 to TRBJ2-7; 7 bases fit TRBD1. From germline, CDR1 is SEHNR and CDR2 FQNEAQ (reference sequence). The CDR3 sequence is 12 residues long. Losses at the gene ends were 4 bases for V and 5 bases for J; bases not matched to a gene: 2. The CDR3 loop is CASSSDRNEQYF. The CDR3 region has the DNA TGTGCCAGCAGCTCGGACAGGAACGAGCAGTACTTC.

DNA for the CDR3: TGTGCCAGCAGTCCGACTAGCGGGGGGTCCAATGAGCATTTT. Amino acid sequence: CASSPTSGGSNEHF. The chain uses TRBV9 and TRBJ1-5; perhaps TRBD1 as D (5 bases). The CDR3 covers 14 residues. Germline CDR1 SGDLS, CDR2 YYNGEE. The V end lost 5 bases, the J end lost 14 bases, and 23 bases lay between the germline ends.

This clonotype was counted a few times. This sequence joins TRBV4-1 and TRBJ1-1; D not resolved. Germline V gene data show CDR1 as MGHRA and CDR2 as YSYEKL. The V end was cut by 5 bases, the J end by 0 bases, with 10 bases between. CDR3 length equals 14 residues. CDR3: CASSSVGMNTEAFF. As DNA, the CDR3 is TGCGCCAGCAGCTCTGTGGGGATGAACACTGAAGCTTTCTTT.